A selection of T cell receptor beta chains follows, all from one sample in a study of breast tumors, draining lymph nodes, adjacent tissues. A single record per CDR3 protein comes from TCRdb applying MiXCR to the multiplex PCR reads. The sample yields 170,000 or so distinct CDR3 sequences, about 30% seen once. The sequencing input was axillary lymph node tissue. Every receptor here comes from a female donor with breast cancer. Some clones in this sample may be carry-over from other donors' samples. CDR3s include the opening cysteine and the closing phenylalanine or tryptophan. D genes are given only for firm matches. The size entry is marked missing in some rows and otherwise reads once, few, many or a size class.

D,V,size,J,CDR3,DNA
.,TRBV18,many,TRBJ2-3,CASSPPGPRTDTQYF,TGTGCCAGCTCACCACCTGGGCCTCGCACAGATACGCAGTATTTT
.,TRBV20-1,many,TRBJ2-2,CSAPGEARELFF,TGCAGTGCTCCGGGGGAGGCCCGGGAGCTGTTTTTT
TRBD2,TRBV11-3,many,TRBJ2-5,CASSLTGGTTRETQYF,TGTGCCAGCAGCTTAACGGGGGGAACGACAAGAGAGACCCAGTACTTC
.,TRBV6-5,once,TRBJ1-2,CASSHSTATNYGYTF,TGTGCCAGCAGTCACTCGACGGCAACTAACTATGGCTACACCTTC
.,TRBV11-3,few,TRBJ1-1,CASSLAVTNTEAFF,TGTGCCAGCAGCTTAGCAGTTACGAACACTGAAGCTTTCTTT
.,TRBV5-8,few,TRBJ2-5,CASSLGQAPQETQYF,TGTGCCAGCAGCTTGGGTCAGGCGCCCCAAGAGACCCAGTACTTC
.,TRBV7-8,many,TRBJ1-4,CASSFFGEKLFF,TGTGCCAGCAGCTTTTTTGGTGAAAAACTGTTTTTT
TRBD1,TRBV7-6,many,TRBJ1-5,CASSSGQGNQPQHF,TGTGCCAGCAGCTCCGGACAGGGGAATCAGCCCCAGCATTTT
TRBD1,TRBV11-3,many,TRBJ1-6,CASSSTGTNSPLHF,TGTGCCAGCAGCTCGACAGGGACTAATTCACCCCTCCACTTT
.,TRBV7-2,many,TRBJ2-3,CASSLVQGLSTDTQYF,TGTGCCAGCAGCTTAGTACAGGGATTGAGCACAGATACGCAGTATTTT
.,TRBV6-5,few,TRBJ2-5,CASSYSRLVRQETQYF,TGTGCCAGCAGTTACTCGAGATTGGTCCGACAAGAGACCCAGTACTTC
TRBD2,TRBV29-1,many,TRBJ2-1,CSVEDPAGLAGTNEQFF,TGCAGCGTTGAAGATCCGGCCGGACTAGCGGGGACCAATGAGCAGTTCTTC
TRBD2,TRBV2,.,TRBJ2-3,CASRGDGGSTDTQYF,TGTGCCAGCAGGGGGGACGGGGGGAGCACAGATACGCAGTATTTT
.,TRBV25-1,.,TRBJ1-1,CASSEFGGLNTEAFF,TGTGCCAGCAGTGAATTCGGTGGGTTGAACACTGAAGCTTTCTTT
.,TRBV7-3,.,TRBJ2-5,CASSLTPIGAGFQETQYF,TGTGCCAGCAGCTTAACCCCCATCGGCGCGGGATTCCAAGAGACCCAGTACTTC
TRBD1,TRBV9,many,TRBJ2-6,CASSPPGQGAGGANVLTF,TGTGCCAGCAGCCCTCCGGGACAGGGGGCAGGTGGGGCCAACGTCCTGACTTTC
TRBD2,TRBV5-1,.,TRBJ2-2,CASSIRLAGGPNRELFF,TGCGCCAGCAGCATAAGACTAGCGGGGGGGCCAAACCGGGAGCTGTTTTTT
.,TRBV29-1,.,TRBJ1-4,CSLGPSKLFF,TGCAGCTTGGGTCCGTCGAAACTGTTTTTT
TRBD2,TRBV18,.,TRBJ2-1,CASSPRLRGARDSEQFF,TGTGCCAGCTCACCGAGGCTGCGGGGGGCCAGAGACAGTGAGCAGTTCTTC
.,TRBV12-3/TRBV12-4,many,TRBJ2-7,CASSRDLIYEQYF,TGTGCCAGCAGTCGGGACCTTATCTACGAGCAGTACTTC
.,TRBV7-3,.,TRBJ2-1,CASSTQGMGYNEQLF,TGTGCCAGCAGCACTCAGGGTATGGGCTACAATGAGCAGCTCTTC
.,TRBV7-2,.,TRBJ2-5,CASSLVGQGASYF,.
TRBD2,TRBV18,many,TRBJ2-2,CASSPTSGSGTGELFF,TGTGCCAGCTCACCGACTAGCGGGAGTGGAACCGGGGAGCTGTTTTTT
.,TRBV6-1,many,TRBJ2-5,CASSDAGYQETQYF,TGTGCCAGCAGTGACGCGGGGTACCAAGAGACCCAGTACTTC
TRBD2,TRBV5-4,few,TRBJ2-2,CASSDPSGRTGELFF,TGTGCCAGCAGCGATCCTAGCGGGAGAACCGGGGAGCTGTTTTTT
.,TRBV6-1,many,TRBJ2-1,CASSDLGNEQFF,TGTGCCAGCAGTGACCTAGGGAATGAGCAGTTCTTC
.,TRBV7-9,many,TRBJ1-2,CASSWAGEGYTF,TGTGCCAGCAGCTGGGCAGGAGAGGGCTACACCTTC
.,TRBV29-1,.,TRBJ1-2,CSSQLNYGYTF,TGCAGCTCTCAACTCAACTATGGCTACACCTTC
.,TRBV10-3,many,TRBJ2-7,CAISEGTGSSYEQYF,TGTGCCATCAGTGAGGGGACTGGGAGCTCCTACGAGCAGTACTTC
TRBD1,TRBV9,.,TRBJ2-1,CASSFESGTGQYNEQFF,TGTGCCAGCAGCTTCGAATCCGGGACAGGTCAATACAATGAGCAGTTCTTC
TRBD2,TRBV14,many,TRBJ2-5,CASSHIGGVVETQYF,TGTGCCAGCAGCCACATCGGGGGGGTTGTAGAGACCCAGTACTTC
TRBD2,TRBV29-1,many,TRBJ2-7,CSVDGVASGRGYEQYF,TGCAGCGTTGATGGGGTAGCTAGCGGGAGGGGGTACGAGCAGTACTTC
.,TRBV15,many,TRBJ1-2,CATSPVDIAYGYTF,TGTGCCACCAGCCCCGTCGACATAGCCTATGGCTACACCTTC
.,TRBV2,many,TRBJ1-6,CASSDKGWAGAWSPLHF,TGTGCCAGCAGTGATAAGGGTTGGGCAGGGGCATGGTCACCCCTCCACTTT
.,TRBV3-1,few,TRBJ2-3,CASSEDSRSTDTQYF,TGTGCCAGCAGCGAGGACTCCCGAAGCACAGATACGCAGTATTTT
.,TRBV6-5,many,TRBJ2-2,CASSYFRGAGELFF,TGTGCCAGCAGTTACTTCAGGGGAGCCGGGGAGCTGTTTTTT
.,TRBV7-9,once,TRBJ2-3,CVSSLAVGQDQYF,TGTGTCAGCAGCTTGGCCGTGGGGCAGGATCAGTATTTT
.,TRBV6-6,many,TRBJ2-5,CASRGEGIETQYF,TGTGCCAGCAGGGGGGAAGGAATAGAGACCCAGTACTTC
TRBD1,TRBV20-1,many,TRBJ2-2,CSARVGDRSTGELFF,TGCAGTGCTAGAGTTGGGGACAGGAGCACCGGGGAGCTGTTTTTT
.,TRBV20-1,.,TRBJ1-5,CSARRDLPQHF,TGCAGTGCTAGAAGGGACTTGCCCCAGCATTTT
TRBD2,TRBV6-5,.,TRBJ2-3,CASSTQPPGLAGGGTQYF,TGTGCCAGCAGTACTCAACCGCCAGGACTAGCGGGGGGGGGTACGCAGTATTTT
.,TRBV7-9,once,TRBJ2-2,CASSPQDGAYEQYFGPGTGELFF,.
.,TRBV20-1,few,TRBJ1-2,CSARDGRGDYGYTF,TGCAGTGCTAGAGATGGACGGGGGGACTATGGCTACACCTTC
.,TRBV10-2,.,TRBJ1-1,CASRDIWNTEAFF,TGCGCCAGCAGGGACATCTGGAACACTGAAGCTTTCTTT
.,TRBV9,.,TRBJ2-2,CASSPAGGDEQYFGELFF,.
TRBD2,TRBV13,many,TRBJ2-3,CASSSTSGGLGEDTQYF,TGTGCCAGCAGCTCCACTAGCGGGGGCCTCGGGGAGGATACGCAGTATTTT
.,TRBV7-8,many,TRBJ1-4,CASSLEHRVTQNEKLFF,TGTGCCAGCAGCTTAGAACACAGGGTAACCCAGAATGAAAAACTGTTTTTT
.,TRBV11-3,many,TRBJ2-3,CASSLDPGLLTDTQYF,TGTGCCAGCAGCTTAGATCCAGGACTGCTCACAGATACGCAGTATTTT
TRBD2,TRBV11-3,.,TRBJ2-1,CASSLGEGPSGGAGDEQFF,TGTGCCAGCAGCTTAGGGGAGGGCCCTAGCGGGGGGGCCGGGGATGAGCAGTTCTTC
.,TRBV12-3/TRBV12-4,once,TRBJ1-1,CASTGGRNTEAFF,TGTGCCAGCACCGGGGGTAGAAACACTGAAGCTTTCTTT
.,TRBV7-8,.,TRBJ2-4,CASMGRGGVAKKIQYF,TGTGCCAGCATGGGTCGCGGAGGGGTGGCCAAAAAAATTCAGTACTTC
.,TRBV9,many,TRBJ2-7,CASSVEGGEQYF,TGTGCCAGCAGCGTAGAGGGGGGGGAGCAGTACTTC
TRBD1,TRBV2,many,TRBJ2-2,CASRGQIRSTGELFF,TGTGCCAGCAGGGGACAGATCCGCTCTACGGGGGAGCTGTTTTTT
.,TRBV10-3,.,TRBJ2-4,CAISVGVSKNIQYF,TGTGCCATCAGTGTGGGTGTATCCAAAAACATTCAGTACTTC
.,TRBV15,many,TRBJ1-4,CATSRDPSDEKLFF,TGTGCCACCAGCAGAGATCCTTCGGATGAAAAACTGTTTTTT
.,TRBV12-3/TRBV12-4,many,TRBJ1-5,CASSNERGPNQPQHF,TGTGCCAGCAGTAACGAGAGGGGCCCCAATCAGCCCCAGCATTTT
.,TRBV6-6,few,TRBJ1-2,CASNTGRLAYGYTF,TGTGCCAGCAACACGGGGAGGTTAGCCTATGGCTACACCTTC
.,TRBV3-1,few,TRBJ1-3,CASSHTGYSGNTIYF,TGTGCCAGCAGCCATACAGGGTACTCTGGAAACACCATATATTTT
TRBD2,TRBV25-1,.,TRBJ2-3,CASSDWREVVQDTQYF,TGTGCCAGCAGTGACTGGCGGGAGGTCGTTCAAGATACGCAGTATTTT
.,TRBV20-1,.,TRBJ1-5,CSAKRGGDQPQHF,TGCAGTGCCAAGAGGGGGGGCGATCAGCCCCAGCATTTT